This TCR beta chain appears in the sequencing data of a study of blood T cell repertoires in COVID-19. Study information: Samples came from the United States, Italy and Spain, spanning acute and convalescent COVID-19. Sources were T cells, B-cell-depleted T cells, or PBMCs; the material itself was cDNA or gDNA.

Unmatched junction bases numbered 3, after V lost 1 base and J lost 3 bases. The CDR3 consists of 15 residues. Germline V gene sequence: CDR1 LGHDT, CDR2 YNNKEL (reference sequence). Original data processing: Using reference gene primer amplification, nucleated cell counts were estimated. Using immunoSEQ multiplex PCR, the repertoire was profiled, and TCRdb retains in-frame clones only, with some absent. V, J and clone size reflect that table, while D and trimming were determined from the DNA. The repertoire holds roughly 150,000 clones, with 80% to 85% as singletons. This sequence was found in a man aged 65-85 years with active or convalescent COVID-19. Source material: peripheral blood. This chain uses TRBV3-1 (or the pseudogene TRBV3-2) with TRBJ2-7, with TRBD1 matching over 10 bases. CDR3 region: CASSQGGTGVYEQYF. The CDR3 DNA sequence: TGTGCCAGCAGCCAAGGAGGGACAGGGGTCTACGAGCAGTACTTC.